This paragraph reports one T cell receptor (beta chain). Its antigen is unknown. These data come from a study of shared clonotypes between healthy human individuals. Findings and limits, study-wide: Roughly 4.7% was the fraction of naive CD4 clonotypes found shared across several donors. Naive subsets generally had larger estimated richness than memory subsets.

Sequencing was performed with immunoSEQ multiplex PCR; in TCRdb, only in-frame clones are kept and a portion is missing. The sample has about 2.4 million clones, approximately 92% seen once; the top ten hold over 0.12%. V was clipped by 4 bases and J by 9 bases; unmatched bases: 15. The germline V gene has CDR1 SGHDT and CDR2 YYEEEE. The CDR3 is made up of 15 amino acids. The TCR was taken from a man aged 18 to 29 in good health. The genes are TRBV5-6 and TRBJ2-7, with 8 bases matching TRBD1. What was sequenced was naive CD4+ T cells sorted from blood. Subset here: CD45RA+ positively selected. The CDR3 coding sequence is TGTGCCAGCAGCCCCGACAGGGGATCAATTACGGGGCAGTACTTC. Translating it yields CASSPDRGSITGQYF.